The 15 T cell receptor beta chains below come from one sample, sequenced in a study of shared T cell receptors in the human thymus. Profiled with immunoSEQ multiplex PCR; TCRdb holds only in-frame clones, not every one. The top ten hold approximately 0.01% of the sample, which has hundreds of thousands of clones, around 87% seen once. The same specimen was also included in a second study, on human thymus T cells.

Sequencing was performed on thymocytes. The receptors derive from a boy less than two years old with a congenital heart defect.

V usage is TRBV5-6 and J usage is TRBJ2-5; TRBD2 matches at 7 bases. This CDR3 is built from 15 residues. Losses at the gene ends were 4 bases for V and 7 bases for J; bases not matched to a gene: 13. Per the germline V gene, CDR1 is SGHDT and CDR2 is YYEEEE. CDR3 in DNA: TGTGCCAGCAGCGACAGCCCTAGCGGACCCGTGACCCAGTACTTC. Encoded protein: CASSDSPSGPVTQYF.

CDR3: CASSPTATNEKLFF. DNA for the CDR3: TGCGCCAGCAGCCCGACTGCAACTAATGAAAAACTGTTTTTT. V is TRBV4-1 and J is TRBJ1-4; D unclear. CDR1 and CDR2 (germline): MGHRA, YSYEKL. The CDR3 covers 14 residues. Trimming stripped 4 bases from V and 0 bases from J, with 6 bases between.

J is TRBJ2-1 and V is TRBV2; 9 nucleotides line up with TRBD2. Germline V CDR1 and CDR2: SNHLY, FYNNEI. This CDR3 spans 18 amino acids. V trimming: 2 bases; J trimming: 5 bases; junction bases outside the gene matches: 13. The chain's CDR3 is CASSEPASGTKGDNEQFF. The CDR3 DNA reads as TGTGCCAGCAGTGAACCGGCTAGCGGGACGAAAGGGGACAATGAGCAGTTCTTC. Using reference TRBV2 and TRBJ2-1 for the parts outside the CDR3, the full variable domain is EPEVTQTPSHQVTQMGQEVILRCVPISNHLYFYWYRQILGQKVEFLVSFYNNEISEKSEIFDDQFSVERPDGSNFTLKIRSTKLEDSAMYFCASSEPASGTKGDNEQFFGPGTRLTVL.

The chain has TRBV27 and TRBJ1-1; 9 bases fit TRBD1. Per the germline V gene, CDR1 is MNHEY and CDR2 is SMNVEV (reference sequence). V gave up 3 bases and J gave up 0 bases; unmatched junction bases: 11. This CDR3 is 18 amino acids long. CDR3 nucleotide sequence: TGTGCCAGCAGTTTCCTCGACGGGACAGGGCTCATGAACACTGAAGCTTTCTTT. Protein product: CASSFLDGTGLMNTEAFF.

The chain carries TRBV6-6 and TRBJ1-1; D is unresolved. Trimming took off 0 bases at V and 1 base at J, with 12 bases between the two ends. Germline V CDR1 and CDR2: MNHNY, SVGAGI (reference sequence). This CDR3 is 16 amino acids long. CDR3 amino acids: CASSYSRRRGNTEAFF. The CDR3 DNA reads as TGTGCCAGCAGTTACTCCCGTAGACGCGGGAACACTGAAGCTTTCTTT.

The J gene is TRBJ2-1, the V gene TRBV11-3; weak D call: TRBD2 (7 bases). From germline, CDR1 is SGHNT and CDR2 YENEEA. The CDR3 has 19 amino acids. Trimming took 4 bases from V and 1 from J, leaving 23 bases between them. In DNA form, the CDR3 reads TGTGCCAGCAGCTCAGAGGGGGGGGCTAGCCGGAATTCCTACAATGAGCAGTTCTTC. It translates to CASSSEGGASRNSYNEQFF.

The chain is built from TRBV15 and TRBJ1-2; 7 positions agree with TRBD1. The CDR3 runs to 17 residues. Germline trimming cut 1 base from V and 3 bases from J; bases unmatched to any gene: 11. Per the germline V gene, CDR1 is LNHNV and CDR2 is YYDKDF (reference sequence). CDR3 nucleotides: TGTGCCACCAGCAGAGTTTACCGCACAGGGGAATACTATGGCTACACCTTC. Its translation: CATSRVYRTGEYYGYTF.

The V gene is TRBV27, the J gene TRBJ2-5; 12 nucleotides agree with TRBD2. Trimming took 3 bases from V and 1 from J; bases not matched to a gene: 9. The germline gives CDR1 MNHEY, CDR2 SMNVEV (reference sequence). The CDR3 covers 18 residues. The CDR3 DNA reads TGTGCCAGCAGTTTGGTCCCGGGACTAGCGGGTATCCAAGAGACCCAGTACTTC. It yields the protein CASSLVPGLAGIQETQYF.

The genes are TRBV6-1 and TRBJ2-3; 9 positions match TRBD2. V shed 4 bases, J shed 5 bases, and the junction held 22 bases outside the gene matches. CDR1 is MNHNS, CDR2 SASEGT, per germline. This CDR3 has 20 amino acids. CDR3 amino acids: CASSGGVGVAGAVRGDTQYF. The CDR3 DNA sequence: TGTGCCAGCAGTGGGGGGGTGGGGGTAGCGGGAGCCGTCAGGGGAGATACGCAGTATTTT.

The chain employs TRBV7-9 and TRBJ2-1, with D tentatively TRBD2 (5 bases). The CDR3 spans 18 residues. V lost 1 base and J lost 15, with 31 bases in between. Germline lookup yields CDR1 SEHNR and CDR2 FQNEAQ (reference sequence). The CDR3 DNA is TGTGCCAGCAGCTTAGGACCCCCACGGGGTCGAGCGGACCCCCCAAGGTTCTTC. Translating it yields CASSLGPPRGRADPPRFF. The whole variable domain, remainder taken from reference TRBV7-9 and TRBJ2-1, is DTGVSQNPRHKITKRGQNVTFRCDPISEHNRLYWYRQTLGQGPEFLTYFQNEAQLEKSRLLSDRFSAERPKGSFSTLEIQRTEQGDSAMYLCASSLGPPRGRADPPRFFGPGTRLTVL.

The chain is built from TRBV10-2 and TRBJ2-5; 10 nucleotides match TRBD1. V lost 6 bases, J lost 4 bases, and 17 bases stayed unmatched. The CDR3 totals 18 residues. Per germline, CDR1 WSHSY and CDR2 SAAADI. CDR3 amino acids: CASRPGQGLGLVGETQYF. CDR3 DNA: TGCGCCAGCAGGCCGGGACAGGGGCTCGGACTAGTCGGAGAGACCCAGTACTTC.

This chain joins TRBV9 and TRBJ1-2, with 10 bases that match TRBD1. V lost 4 bases to trimming and J lost 4 bases; unmatched junction nucleotides: 31. This CDR3 is 23 amino acids long. Germline CDR1 SGDLS, CDR2 YYNGEE. This CDR3 reads CASSPDRGRGGVLVGLDCYGYTF. The DNA of the CDR3 is TGTGCCAGCAGCCCCGACAGGGGGCGCGGGGGGGTCTTAGTAGGTCTTGATTGCTATGGCTACACCTTC.

V and J are TRBV27 and TRBJ1-2; D is unresolved. Germline assignment: CDR1 MNHEY and CDR2 SMNVEV (reference sequence). This CDR3 is built from 14 residues. Deletions cut 5 bases from V and 0 bases from J, with 10 bases between. CDR3 nucleotides: TGTGCCAGCAGTCCTCTCACTTCTAACTATGGCTACACCTTC. This sequence encodes CASSPLTSNYGYTF.

As concerns this clone: Compared with germline, one end of the junction differs, possibly owing to a read error. This chain uses TRBV27 with TRBJ2-5; D gene unclear. The CDR3 is made up of 12 amino acids. Per the germline V gene, CDR1 is MNHEY and CDR2 is SMNVEV (reference sequence). The CDR3 is CASSSTQEAQYF. The CDR3 coding sequence is TGTGCCAGCAGTTCCACCCAAGAGGCCCAGTACTTC.

This chain uses TRBV18 with TRBJ1-3; D is uncertain. V was pared by 3 bases and J by 6 bases, with 15 bases between. CDR1 and CDR2 from the germline V gene are KGHSH and LQKENI. CDR3 length: 15 residues. The CDR3 region is CASSPRTGSENTIYF. The CDR3 DNA sequence: TGTGCCAGCTCACCCCGGACGGGATCCGAAAACACCATATATTTT. Full variable domain (remainder filled in from reference TRBV18 and TRBJ1-3): NAGVMQNPRHLVRRRGQEARLRCSPMKGHSHVYWYRQLPEEGLKFMVYLQKENIIDESGMPKERFSAEFPKEGPSILRIQQVVRGDSAAYFCASSPRTGSENTIYFGEGSWLTVV.